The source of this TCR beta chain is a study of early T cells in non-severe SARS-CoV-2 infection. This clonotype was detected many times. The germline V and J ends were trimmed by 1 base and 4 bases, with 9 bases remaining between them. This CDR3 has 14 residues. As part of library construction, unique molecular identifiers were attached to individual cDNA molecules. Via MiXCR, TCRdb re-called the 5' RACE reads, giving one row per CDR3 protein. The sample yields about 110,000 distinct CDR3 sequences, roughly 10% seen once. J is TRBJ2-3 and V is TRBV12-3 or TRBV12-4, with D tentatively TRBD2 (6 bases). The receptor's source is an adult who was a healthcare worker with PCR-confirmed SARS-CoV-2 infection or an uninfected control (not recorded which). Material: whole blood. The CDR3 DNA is TGTGCCAGCAGTTTAGGGGGAGGCGCAGATACGCAGTATTTT. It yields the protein CASSLGGGADTQYF.